The clone carrying this T cell receptor beta chain was seen ten or more times. This sample is part of a study of low-dose radiotherapy and immunotherapy resistance in tumors. Overall study context: Patients of Cohort 1 had 0.5 Gy fractions every 2 weeks, which summed to 6.5 Gy.

As for time point: after trial treatment. Treatment reported: LDRT plus nivolumab, ipilimumab, low-dose cyclophosphamide and aspirin (RACIN trial). Along with nivolumab and ipilimumab, donors received aspirin, low-dose cyclophosphamide and low-dose radiotherapy. V lost 0 bases and J 4 bases, leaving 9 bases between the germline ends. Germline lookup yields CDR1 SEHNR and CDR2 FQNEAQ (reference sequence). The CDR3 has 14 residues. Alpha- and beta-chain coverage of first-strand cDNA came from TRAV- and TRBV-specific primers. TCR amplification used roughly 18 PCR cycles, a constant-region primer and a V-primer adapter. TCRdb analysed the reads with MiXCR anew, one entry per CDR3 protein. The sample lists around 60,000 distinct CDR3 sequences, about 25% seen once, with roughly 6.7% in the top ten.

The sequenced sample was PBMCs, obtained after low-dose radiotherapy plus immunotherapy. The source is a male donor with prostate cancer. The chain recombines TRBV7-9 with TRBJ1-1; D remains unclear. The CDR3 DNA sequence: TGTGCCAGCAGCTTAGCCGCGGGATTCACTGAAGCTTTCTTT. Encoded protein: CASSLAAGFTEAFF.